This TCR beta chain stems from a study of CD8+CD57+ T cells in acquired aplastic anemia. On the study more broadly: Sorted CD4+ and CD8+ cells yielded DNA averaging about 3.2 ug. Healthy donor CD4+ cell samples had a mean of roughly 9.8 million reads. Study-wide points: The study found no significant CD8+ Simpson's diversity difference between patients and controls. Patients and controls had in common twenty-nine CD8+ CDR3 sequences.

Germline V gene sequence: CDR1 SEHNR, CDR2 FQNEAQ (reference sequence). The CDR3 runs 15 residues. V gave up 5 bases and J gave up 12 bases, with 26 bases separating them. CDR3 and TCR beta VDJ profiling relied on genomic DNA as the template. A single record per CDR3 protein comes from TCRdb applying MiXCR to the reads. The sample holds around 400,000 distinct CDR3 sequences, around 72% seen once. Comments on this clonotype: The antigen is not known.

Sequencing was performed on sorted CD4+, CD8+, or CD8+CD57+ T cells (not recorded which) from PBMCs. The clonotype originates from a human donor in good health, serving as a control. The chain recombines TRBV7-9 with TRBJ2-7; tentatively, D is TRBD2 (7 bases). The CDR3 protein is CASSPRGGYTAETYF. Here the CDR3 DNA reads TGTGCCAGCAGCCCGAGGGGGGGTTACACCGCAGAGACGTACTTC.